Each of the 8 T cell receptor beta chains below was sequenced from the same sample in a study of blood T cell repertoires in COVID-19. Profiling relied on immunoSEQ multiplex PCR, and the TCRdb table lists in-frame clones only, not all of them. The sample records around 300,000 clones, about 86% being singletons. Sequenced: peripheral blood. Receptors originate from a man aged 25 to 40 with active or convalescent COVID-19.

Only one count was recorded for this clone. V gene TRBV29-1 combines with J gene TRBJ1-5; TRBD1 matches at 8 bases. The CDR3 contains 12 residues. Germline values: CDR1 SQVTM, CDR2 ANQGSEA. V lost 7 bases to trimming and J lost 4 bases; unmatched junction nucleotides: 3. The CDR3 bases are TGCAGCGCCAGGACAGGGAATCAGCCCCAGCATTTT. Amino acids: CSARTGNQPQHF. Drawing the rest from reference TRBV29-1 and TRBJ1-5, the complete variable domain is SAVISQKPSRDICQRGTSLTIQCQVDSQVTMMFWYRQQPGQSLTLIATANQGSEATYESGFVIDKFPISRPNLTFSTLTVSNMSPEDSSIYLCSARTGNQPQHFGDGTRLSIL.

The V gene is TRBV5-1, the J gene TRBJ2-7; tentatively, D is TRBD2 (5 bases). V was clipped by 0 bases and J by 5 bases, with 9 bases between them. This CDR3 spans 13 amino acids. CDR1 and CDR2 from the germline V gene are SGHRS and YFSETQ. The CDR3 DNA follows: TGCGCCAGCAGCTTGGAGGGAGAAGACGAGCAGTACTTC. Protein sequence: CASSLEGEDEQYF.

The J gene is TRBJ2-3, the V gene TRBV5-1; 14 bases map to TRBD2. Germline V gene data show CDR1 as SGHRS and CDR2 as YFSETQ. The CDR3 loop spans 17 amino acids. Unmatched junction bases numbered 2, after V lost 0 bases and J lost 2 bases. This chain's CDR3 is CASSLGLAGGITDTQYF. The CDR3 DNA follows: TGCGCCAGCAGCTTGGGACTAGCGGGGGGGATCACAGATACGCAGTATTTT.

This sequence joins TRBV6-2 or TRBV6-3 and TRBJ1-4; weak D call: TRBD1 (5 bases). The V and J ends lost 0 bases and 8 bases respectively, with 7 bases between them. In germline, CDR1 is MNHEY, CDR2 SVGEGT. CDR3 size: 13 residues. As DNA, the CDR3 is TGTGCCAGCAGTTACTCGAAGGGGGAAAAACTGTTTTTT. Its translation is CASSYSKGEKLFF.

V is TRBV9 and J is TRBJ1-2; TRBD1 is a possible D gene (5 bases). In germline, CDR1 is SGDLS, CDR2 YYNGEE. Trimming took 0 bases from V and 4 from J, leaving 13 bases between them. The CDR3 is made up of 15 amino acids. CDR3 amino acids: CASSVGKGIFYGYTF. CDR3 nucleotide sequence: TGTGCCAGCAGCGTAGGAAAGGGGATCTTCTATGGCTACACCTTC.

The V gene is TRBV3-1 (or the pseudogene TRBV3-2), the J gene TRBJ2-3; 8 nucleotides align to TRBD2. CDR1 and CDR2 (germline): LGHDT, YNNKEL (reference sequence). Unmatched junction bases numbered 10, after V lost 1 base and J lost 10 bases. The CDR3 loop spans 15 amino acids. The CDR3 is CASSQGREGKRAQYF. The CDR3 DNA reads as TGTGCCAGCAGCCAAGGCCGGGAGGGCAAGAGGGCGCAGTATTTT.

The V gene is TRBV27, the J gene TRBJ1-2; 9 nucleotides agree with TRBD1. The V segment lost 2 bases and the J segment 8 bases; nucleotides outside the gene matches: 3. The CDR3 extends over 13 amino acids. The V gene's germline CDR1 is MNHEY and CDR2 SMNVEV (reference sequence). As DNA, the CDR3 is TGTGCCAGCAGTTTAAGGACAGGGGTGGGCTACACCTTC. This encodes CASSLRTGVGYTF.

V and J are TRBV7-2 and TRBJ2-7; 8 bases line up with TRBD1. This CDR3 contains 15 residues. Losses at the gene ends were 3 bases for V and 2 bases for J; bases not matched to a gene: 6. Germline V gives CDR1 SGHTA, CDR2 FQGNSA. CDR3 coding DNA: TGTGCCAGCAGCTTGGTCCCGGGACAGGCCTACGAGCAGTACTTC. It encodes CASSLVPGQAYEQYF.